Below are 3 T cell receptor beta chains sequenced from a single sample in a study of CD8 T cells in ankylosing spondylitis. Via MiXCR, TCRdb re-called the 5' RACE reads, giving one row per CDR3 protein. The table records 200,000 to 250,000 distinct CDR3 sequences, 9.5% to 12% of them present only once. The sequencing input was blood, either unsorted or a sorted T cell fraction (not recorded which). Receptors originate from a male donor with ankylosing spondylitis or in good health (not recorded which).

This clonotype was detected many times. This chain links TRBV20-1 with TRBJ2-7; 8 positions agree with TRBD1. Looked up from germline, CDR1 is DFQATT and CDR2 is SNEGSKA (reference sequence). The CDR3 sequence is 12 residues long. The V gene end was trimmed by 6 bases and the J gene end by 6 bases; junction bases not matched to a gene: 7. The CDR3 sequence is CSARTGTGEQYF. Written as DNA, the CDR3 is TGCAGTGCCCGGACAGGGACGGGCGAGCAGTACTTC.

This clonotype was recorded many times. This rearrangement joins TRBV5-6 to TRBJ1-1; the D gene is possibly TRBD1 (5 bases). Trimming took off 4 bases at V and 5 bases at J, with 15 bases between the two ends. Germline V gene lookup returns CDR1 SGHDT and CDR2 YYEEEE. This CDR3 region has 14 residues. In DNA form, the CDR3 reads TGTGCCAGCAGCCCCTCACCCGGGGCGACTGAAGCTTTCTTT. Its translation: CASSPSPGATEAFF.

This clonotype was counted only a few times. This chain connects TRBV20-1 to TRBJ1-1; no reliable D call. CDR1 is DFQATT and CDR2 is SNEGSKA in the germline V gene (reference sequence). The ends were cut back, 3 bases at V and 4 bases at J, with 6 bases in the middle. The CDR3 runs 11 residues. This CDR3 reads CSASRSTEAFF. In nucleotides, the CDR3 is TGCAGTGCTAGCAGGAGCACTGAAGCTTTCTTT.